This T cell receptor (beta chain) was sequenced for a study of cytomegalovirus exposure and HLA in healthy donors. This CDR3 comprises 15 residues. Amplification used 60 Vbeta primers and 13 Jbeta primers. Method: immunoSEQ multiplex PCR; TCRdb's copy keeps in-frame clones and lacks some. Of about 110,000 clones detected, about four fifths appear once; the ten largest clones hold roughly 1.2%. This clone appeared a few times. This clonotype was obtained from a man younger than 40 in good health and CMV-seronegative. The chain uses TRBV21-1 and TRBJ1-5; the table's D call TRBD1 went unverified against the DNA. TRBV21-1 is noted as a pseudogene. Material for sequencing was PBMCs. This CDR3 is CASSKQFSGNQPQHF. CDR3 DNA sequence: TGTGCCAGCAGCAAACAGTTCTCCGGCAATCAGCCCCAGCATTTT.